This is a list of T cell receptor beta chains from one sample in a study of CD8 T cells in ankylosing spondylitis. MiXCR, applied by TCRdb to the 5' RACE reads, yields one record per CDR3 protein. The profile shows a few hundred thousand distinct CDR3 sequences, 15% to 20% of them singletons. The sample comprised blood, either unsorted or a sorted T cell fraction (not recorded which). All receptors derive from a male donor with ankylosing spondylitis or in good health (not recorded which). The CDR3 runs from the conserved cysteine through the conserved F or W. Each record gives: CDR3 protein, CDR3 DNA, J gene, clone size, CDR3 length, V gene, D gene. A D gene is named only where the DNA matches it firmly. Not all rows give a size; the values are once, few, many and, for expanded clones, a class.

cdr3_aa: CASSHGPDYGYTF
cdr3_nt: TGTGCCAGCAGCCACGGACCGGACTATGGCTACACCTTC
j_call: TRBJ1-2
clone_size: many
cdr3_length: 13
v_call: TRBV28
d_call: NA

cdr3_aa: CSVPGGGRRETQYF
cdr3_nt: TGCAGTGTCCCGGGGGGCGGGAGGAGAGAGACCCAGTACTTC
j_call: TRBJ2-5
clone_size: NA
cdr3_length: 14
v_call: TRBV20-1
d_call: TRBD2

cdr3_aa: CASSQTSGRAALETQYF
cdr3_nt: TGCGCCAGCAGCCAGACTAGCGGGAGGGCGGCTTTGGAGACCCAGTACTTC
j_call: TRBJ2-5
clone_size: many
cdr3_length: 17
v_call: TRBV4-1
d_call: TRBD2

cdr3_aa: CASSPEGASGGVQGETQYF
cdr3_nt: TGTGCCAGCAGCCCCGAGGGTGCTAGCGGGGGAGTCCAAGGGGAGACCCAGTACTTC
j_call: TRBJ2-5
clone_size: many
cdr3_length: 19
v_call: TRBV4-2
d_call: TRBD2

cdr3_aa: CASSSDWLDTQYF
cdr3_nt: TGTGCCAGCAGTTCCGACTGGCTGGATACGCAGTATTTT
j_call: TRBJ2-3
clone_size: many
cdr3_length: 13
v_call: TRBV7-9
d_call: NA

cdr3_aa: CASSSSGTGGMETQYF
cdr3_nt: TGTGCCAGCAGCTCCTCCGGGACAGGGGGGATGGAGACCCAGTACTTC
j_call: TRBJ2-5
clone_size: NA
cdr3_length: 16
v_call: TRBV11-2
d_call: TRBD1

cdr3_aa: CSVEGVGGAEAFF
cdr3_nt: TGCAGCGTTGAGGGGGTGGGGGGCGCTGAAGCTTTCTTT
j_call: TRBJ1-1
clone_size: NA
cdr3_length: 13
v_call: TRBV29-1
d_call: NA

cdr3_aa: CASSVGPGVATGELFF
cdr3_nt: TGTGCCAGCAGCGTAGGCCCGGGAGTAGCCACCGGGGAGCTGTTTTTT
j_call: TRBJ2-2
clone_size: NA
cdr3_length: 16
v_call: TRBV9
d_call: NA

cdr3_aa: CSGREGDTDTQYF
cdr3_nt: TGCAGCGGCAGGGAGGGAGACACAGATACGCAGTATTTT
j_call: TRBJ2-3
clone_size: NA
cdr3_length: 13
v_call: TRBV29-1
d_call: TRBD2

cdr3_aa: CASSSGLHNEQFF
cdr3_nt: TGTGCCAGCAGCTCGGGACTACACAATGAGCAGTTCTTC
j_call: TRBJ2-1
clone_size: NA
cdr3_length: 13
v_call: TRBV7-9
d_call: TRBD2

cdr3_aa: CASGRGGTVSYEQYF
cdr3_nt: TGTGCCAGCGGTCGGGGCGGGACTGTATCCTACGAGCAGTACTTC
j_call: TRBJ2-7
clone_size: NA
cdr3_length: 15
v_call: TRBV27
d_call: NA

cdr3_aa: CASSISQGPNNEQFF
cdr3_nt: TGTGCCAGTAGTATCAGTCAGGGCCCCAACAATGAGCAGTTCTTC
j_call: TRBJ2-1
clone_size: NA
cdr3_length: 15
v_call: TRBV19
d_call: NA

cdr3_aa: CSAHDGTYEQYF
cdr3_nt: TGCAGCGCACACGACGGAACCTACGAGCAGTACTTC
j_call: TRBJ2-7
clone_size: many
cdr3_length: 12
v_call: TRBV29-1
d_call: NA

cdr3_aa: CASTPIEREIQQFF
cdr3_nt: TGTGCCAGCACCCCCATTGAGCGGGAGATTCAGCAGTTCTTC
j_call: TRBJ2-1
clone_size: NA
cdr3_length: 14
v_call: TRBV28
d_call: TRBD2

cdr3_aa: CASSGTGRSYNEQFF
cdr3_nt: TGTGCCAGCAGTGGGACAGGGCGGTCCTACAATGAGCAGTTCTTC
j_call: TRBJ2-1
clone_size: NA
cdr3_length: 15
v_call: TRBV2
d_call: TRBD1

cdr3_aa: CALGGRTPSYEQYF
cdr3_nt: TGTGCCTTAGGCGGCAGAACCCCTTCCTACGAGCAGTACTTC
j_call: TRBJ2-7
clone_size: few
cdr3_length: 14
v_call: TRBV2
d_call: NA

cdr3_aa: CASSYSLLAEFTGELFF
cdr3_nt: TGTGCCAGCAGTTACTCGTTACTAGCGGAGTTCACCGGGGAGCTGTTTTTT
j_call: TRBJ2-2
clone_size: NA
cdr3_length: 17
v_call: TRBV6-5
d_call: TRBD2

cdr3_aa: CASSSAGGIIYEQYF
cdr3_nt: TGTGCCAGCAGTTCGGCAGGCGGGATAATCTACGAGCAGTACTTC
j_call: TRBJ2-7
clone_size: few
cdr3_length: 15
v_call: TRBV27
d_call: NA

cdr3_aa: CSVEASGRVAETQYF
cdr3_nt: TGCAGCGTTGAGGCTAGCGGGAGGGTCGCCGAGACCCAGTACTTC
j_call: TRBJ2-5
clone_size: few
cdr3_length: 15
v_call: TRBV29-1
d_call: TRBD2

cdr3_aa: CAISAETGGNTEAFF
cdr3_nt: TGTGCCATCAGTGCGGAGACAGGGGGCAACACTGAAGCTTTCTTT
j_call: TRBJ1-1
clone_size: NA
cdr3_length: 15
v_call: TRBV10-3
d_call: TRBD1

cdr3_aa: CASSHPGLAEGEQYF
cdr3_nt: TGCGCCAGCAGCCACCCGGGGCTAGCAGAGGGCGAGCAGTACTTC
j_call: TRBJ2-7
clone_size: few
cdr3_length: 15
v_call: TRBV5-1
d_call: NA

cdr3_aa: CASSLGGEPYEQYF
cdr3_nt: TGCGCCAGCAGCTTGGGGGGAGAGCCCTACGAGCAGTACTTC
j_call: TRBJ2-7
clone_size: NA
cdr3_length: 14
v_call: TRBV5-1
d_call: NA

cdr3_aa: CASSQGPPSGFSYEQYF
cdr3_nt: TGCGCCAGCAGCCAAGGTCCCCCTAGCGGGTTCTCCTACGAGCAGTACTTC
j_call: TRBJ2-7
clone_size: few
cdr3_length: 17
v_call: TRBV4-1
d_call: TRBD2

cdr3_aa: CASSVGTSGRDEQFF
cdr3_nt: TGCGCCAGCAGCGTAGGGACTAGCGGGCGCGATGAGCAGTTCTTC
j_call: TRBJ2-1
clone_size: few
cdr3_length: 15
v_call: TRBV5-1
d_call: TRBD2

cdr3_aa: CASSRDRNEQFF
cdr3_nt: TGTGCCAGCAGCCGGGACCGAAATGAGCAGTTCTTC
j_call: TRBJ2-1
clone_size: few
cdr3_length: 12
v_call: TRBV14
d_call: NA

cdr3_aa: CASSRVGTEAFF
cdr3_nt: TGCGCCAGCAGCCGAGTAGGCACTGAAGCTTTCTTT
j_call: TRBJ1-1
clone_size: NA
cdr3_length: 12
v_call: TRBV4-3
d_call: NA

cdr3_aa: CASSTSGTNNEQFF
cdr3_nt: TGTGCCAGCAGCACCTCCGGGACAAACAATGAGCAGTTCTTC
j_call: TRBJ2-1
clone_size: few
cdr3_length: 14
v_call: TRBV12-3/TRBV12-4
d_call: NA

cdr3_aa: CASSPLGDEKLFF
cdr3_nt: TGTGCCAGCAGTCCCCTAGGCGATGAAAAACTGTTTTTT
j_call: TRBJ1-4
clone_size: NA
cdr3_length: 13
v_call: TRBV27
d_call: NA

cdr3_aa: CASSLRDTAGTEAFF
cdr3_nt: TGTGCCAGCAGCTTGAGGGACACCGCCGGGACTGAAGCTTTCTTT
j_call: TRBJ1-1
clone_size: NA
cdr3_length: 15
v_call: TRBV5-6
d_call: NA